This TCR beta chain was sequenced during a study of blood T cells in healthy people across ages. Overall study: Per two T cells, template switching captured roughly one barcoded beta molecule.

Trimming shortened V by 7 bases and J by 1 base, and 10 bases separated the two germline ends. The germline CDR1 and CDR2 sequences are KGHSH and LQKENI. The CDR3 extends over 13 amino acids. Overall study results and limits: Changes seen in expanded clonotypes were possibly confounded by donor CMV status left unknown.

With a J-beta primer mix and a sample-barcoded 5' primer, a second PCR ran about 7 to 12 cycles. TCRdb passed the 5' RACE reads through MiXCR, listing each CDR3 protein once. The data contain a few hundred thousand distinct CDR3 sequences, about 26% of them singletons. Ten milliliters of peripheral blood were drawn from each donor into EDTA-treated tubes. As regards this clonotype: Its target is not known.

These data also formed part of another study, on T cells of mothers and their children.

The specimen sequenced was blood. The chain uses TRBV18 and TRBJ1-1; no clear D gene. The receptor was isolated from a boy under 10 years old in good health. The CDR3 bases are TGTGCCAGCTTATTCGGGGAGAACACTGAAGCTTTCTTT. Protein: CASLFGENTEAFF.